Here is one T cell receptor beta chain with its context. This table comes from immunoSEQ multiplex PCR, and its TCRdb copy is limited to in-frame clones, with some not included. The table lists about 64,000 clones, roughly 90% of them singletons, with 7% to 10% in the top ten. Trimming took 0 bases from V and 2 from J, leaving 10 bases between them. Germline V gene lookup returns CDR1 SEHNR and CDR2 FQNEAQ (reference sequence). This CDR3 has 16 amino acids. This entry belongs to a study of blood T cell repertoires in COVID-19. The clonotype originates from a woman older than 75 with active COVID-19. Sequencing was performed on peripheral blood. The chain joins TRBV7-9 to TRBJ2-2; the D gene is possibly TRBD2 (7 bases). The CDR3 is CASSLAGGANTGELFF. CDR3 coding DNA: TGTGCCAGCAGCTTAGCGGGGGGGGCCAACACCGGGGAGCTGTTTTTT.